These 16 T cell receptor beta chains came from one sample sequenced in a study of neurological immune-mediated disorders. Sample time point: longitudinal time-point 3. One entry per CDR3 protein, called by TCRdb with MiXCR from the 5' RACE reads. The table has fewer than 50,000 distinct CDR3 sequences, roughly 13% seen once; the top ten hold over 9.5%. Material for sequencing was PBMCs. Source of these receptors: a man younger than 45 in good health.

Ten or more counts support this clonotype. The J gene is TRBJ2-7, the V gene TRBV5-1; TRBD1 aligns across 9 bases. This CDR3 region has 16 residues. Unmatched junction bases numbered 9, after V lost 3 bases and J lost 2 bases. CDR1 is SGHRS, CDR2 YFSETQ, per germline. The CDR3 spells CASSSPLGTGPYEQYF. The CDR3 DNA is TGCGCCAGCAGCTCTCCCCTTGGGACAGGGCCCTACGAGCAGTACTTC.

In this sample, this clonotype turned up many times. V gene TRBV20-1 combines with J gene TRBJ1-5; 8 bases align to TRBD1. The germline V gene encodes CDR1 DFQATT and CDR2 SNEGSKA (reference sequence). V gave up 4 bases and J gave up 2 bases; unmatched junction bases: 4. The CDR3 runs 14 residues. This chain's CDR3 is CSATPTGGNQPQHF. CDR3 DNA sequence: TGCAGTGCTACCCCGACAGGGGGCAATCAGCCCCAGCATTTT.

At least ten counts were recorded for this clonotype. The rearrangement links TRBV2 to TRBJ2-7; the D gene is possibly TRBD1 (6 bases). The CDR3 totals 12 residues. V lost 9 bases, J lost 4 bases, and 13 bases lay in between. Germline loops: CDR1 SNHLY, CDR2 FYNNEI. Written as DNA, the CDR3 is TGTGCCAGTCGGACAGTTAGTTACGAGCAGTACTTC. Translating gives CASRTVSYEQYF.

This clonotype came up many times. The V call is TRBV28, the J call TRBJ2-7, with 7 bases lining up with TRBD2. The germline gives CDR1 MDHEN, CDR2 SYDVKM. The CDR3 totals 16 residues. V trimming: 5 bases; J trimming: 2 bases; junction bases outside the gene matches: 12. The CDR3 DNA is TGTGCCAGCAGTGCCATTCCCGCTAGCGGACCCTACGAGCAGTACTTC. Translated: CASSAIPASGPYEQYF.

In this sample, this clonotype turned up many times. V usage is TRBV28 and J usage is TRBJ1-5; D gene uncertain. The CDR3 runs to 16 residues. CDR1 is MDHEN, CDR2 SYDVKM, per germline. Between the trimmed V and J ends, which lost 4 bases and 0 bases, there was a span of 13 bases. CDR3 protein: CASSWAVLYSNQPQHF. Written as DNA, the CDR3 is TGTGCCAGCAGTTGGGCAGTCCTCTATAGCAATCAGCCCCAGCATTTT.

This clonotype was observed many times. This sequence joins TRBV5-1 and TRBJ2-1; tentative D call: TRBD2 (5 bases). Looked up from germline, CDR1 is SGHRS and CDR2 is YFSETQ. The CDR3 has 12 amino acids. The germline V and J ends were trimmed by 2 bases and 7 bases, with 7 bases remaining between them. CDR3 nucleotides: TGCGCCAGCAGCTTAGCGGAGAATGAGCAGTTCTTC. It codes for CASSLAENEQFF.

There are many counts of this clonotype. V is TRBV20-1 and J is TRBJ2-7, with 8 bases identical to TRBD2. From germline, CDR1 is DFQATT and CDR2 SNEGSKA (reference sequence). J lost 2 bases, V lost 3 bases, and 3 bases had no gene match. This CDR3 is built from 13 residues. For the CDR3, the DNA is TGCAGTGCTAGGGGACTAGAGACCTACGAGCAGTACTTC. Its protein is CSARGLETYEQYF.

This clonotype was detected ten times or more. The V and J genes are TRBV2 and TRBJ1-4; D remains ambiguous. In germline, CDR1 is SNHLY, CDR2 FYNNEI. The CDR3 consists of 14 residues. V lost 0 bases and J lost 8, with 10 bases in between. CDR3 nucleotide sequence: TGTGCCAGCAGTGAAGCGCTTGCGGGGGAAAAACTGTTTTTT. Protein: CASSEALAGEKLFF.

The gene calls are TRBV28 and TRBJ2-7, with D possibly being TRBD1 (5 bases). Trimming shortened V by 6 bases and J by 0 bases, and 9 bases separated the two germline ends. Germline V lookup: CDR1 MDHEN, CDR2 SYDVKM. The CDR3 runs to 13 residues. CDR3 in DNA: TGTGCCAGCAGCAGGCAGGGCTCCTACGAGCAGTACTTC. Protein product: CASSRQGSYEQYF.

This clonotype was recorded at least ten times. The chain is built from TRBV1 and TRBJ2-2; the table's D call, TRBD1, was not checked against the DNA. TRBV1 is a pseudogene segment. CDR3 size: 16 residues. The CDR3: CTSSQTGFANTGELFF. The CDR3 coding sequence is TGCACCAGCAGCCAGACAGGATTTGCGAACACCGGGGAGCTGTTTTTT.

This clonotype was seen at least ten times. The DNA for the CDR3 is TGCGCCAGCAGTGTATCGGGCGAGGGTGAAGCTTTCTTT. It yields the protein CASSVSGEGEAFF. V is TRBV10-1 and J is TRBJ1-1; no definite D call. The CDR3 totals 13 residues. The V end was cut by 4 bases, the J end by 7 bases, with 13 bases between. Germline V gene data show CDR1 as WNHNN and CDR2 as SYGVQD (reference sequence).

The table lists this clonotype with many counts. V and J are TRBV15 and TRBJ2-6; D unclear. In germline, CDR1 is LNHNV, CDR2 YYDKDF (reference sequence). This CDR3 contains 17 residues. Trimming stripped 1 base from V and 2 bases from J, with 12 bases between. The CDR3 DNA sequence: TGTGCCACCAGCAGAGTGGGCTTTTCGGCTGGGGCCAACGTCCTGACTTTC. This encodes CATSRVGFSAGANVLTF.

This clonotype was observed at least ten times. The chain has TRBV7-9 and TRBJ2-6; D unresolved. Germline V gives CDR1 SEHNR, CDR2 FQNEAQ (reference sequence). The CDR3 consists of 15 residues. Deletions cut 1 base from V and 2 bases from J, with 6 bases between. CDR3 amino acids: CASSLVLAGANVLTF. The CDR3 bases are TGTGCCAGCAGCTTAGTTCTCGCTGGGGCCAACGTCCTGACTTTC.

This clonotype was counted many times. The chain recombines TRBV11-2 with TRBJ2-1; 9 nucleotides agree with TRBD2. Germline V gene lookup returns CDR1 SGHAT and CDR2 FQNNGV. The CDR3 spans 16 residues. Trimming removed 1 base from V and 5 bases from J; junction bases left unmatched: 6. The CDR3 here is CASSLASGRNNNEQFF. The CDR3 coding sequence is TGTGCCAGCAGCTTAGCGAGCGGGAGGAATAACAATGAGCAGTTCTTC.

This clonotype occurred many times. The rearrangement links TRBV5-1 to TRBJ1-1; D remains unclear. Germline V gives CDR1 SGHRS, CDR2 YFSETQ. Trimming shortened V by 3 bases and J by 3 bases, and 12 bases separated the two germline ends. The CDR3 spans 14 residues. The CDR3 nucleotides are TGCGCCAGCAGCTCGGGTGAGAGGGACACTGAAGCTTTCTTT. It specifies CASSSGERDTEAFF.

The chain carries TRBV14 and TRBJ1-6; maybe TRBD1 (5 bases). The V end lost 4 bases, the J end lost 0 bases, and 16 bases lay between the germline ends. The CDR3 loop spans 18 amino acids. Germline CDR1 reads SGHDN; CDR2 reads FVKESK. The CDR3 coding sequence is TGTGCCAGCAGCCCGACCCCGACAGAAAGCTCCTATAATTCACCCCTCCACTTT. Its translation is CASSPTPTESSYNSPLHF.